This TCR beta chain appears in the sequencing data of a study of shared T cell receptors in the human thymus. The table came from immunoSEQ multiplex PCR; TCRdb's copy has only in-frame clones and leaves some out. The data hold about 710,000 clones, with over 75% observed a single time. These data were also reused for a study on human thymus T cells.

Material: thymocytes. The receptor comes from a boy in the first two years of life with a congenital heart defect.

CDR3 bases: TGTGCCAGTAGTACACAGGGTAGCCCACTCTATGGCTACACCTTC. It specifies CASSTQGSPLYGYTF. This rearrangement joins TRBV19 to TRBJ1-2, with D possibly matching TRBD1 (6 bases). The germline V gene encodes CDR1 LNHDA and CDR2 SQIVND (reference sequence). The CDR3 has 15 residues. V was clipped by 4 bases and J by 4 bases, with 16 bases between them.